The sequence of this T cell receptor (beta chain) was determined in a study of shared clonotypes between healthy human individuals. Study-wide findings and caveats: With a few donors compared, 4.5% to 6.5% of naive CD4 clonotypes were shared.

Across several immunoSEQ plates, the genomic DNA of each subset was split evenly. The data were produced by immunoSEQ multiplex PCR, yet TCRdb's version contains in-frame clones alone and is incomplete. The table has around 1.9 million clones, 93% seen once. For this clone: Its antigen is currently unknown.

Naive CD8 populations comprised CD45RO-negative cells positively selected for CCR7, excluding terminally differentiated effector memory CD45RA+ cells. Only Caucasian adults living in Nashville, Tennessee served as donors. The sequence derives from a young man in good health. Some clones in this sample may be carry-over from other donors' samples. The sequencing input was naive CD8+ T cells from PBMCs.

CDR3 in DNA: TGCAGTGCTCTAGAGTCCTACGAGCAGTACTTC. Translating it yields CSALESYEQYF. The chain is built from TRBV20-1 and TRBJ2-7; D unclear. Trimming pared 5 bases from V and 1 base from J, leaving 6 bases between. This CDR3 is built from 11 residues. Germline V gene sequence: CDR1 DFQATT, CDR2 SNEGSKA (reference sequence).